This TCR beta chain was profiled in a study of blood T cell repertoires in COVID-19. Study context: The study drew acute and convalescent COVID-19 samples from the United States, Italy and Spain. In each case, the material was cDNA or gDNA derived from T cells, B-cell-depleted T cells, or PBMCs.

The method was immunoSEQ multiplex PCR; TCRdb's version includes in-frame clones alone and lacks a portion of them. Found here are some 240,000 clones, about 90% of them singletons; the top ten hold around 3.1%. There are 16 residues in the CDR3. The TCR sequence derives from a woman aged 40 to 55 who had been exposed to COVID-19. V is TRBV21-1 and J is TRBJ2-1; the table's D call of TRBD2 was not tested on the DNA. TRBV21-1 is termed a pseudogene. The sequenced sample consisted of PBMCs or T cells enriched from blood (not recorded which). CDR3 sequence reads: CASSKDRGTSYNEQFF. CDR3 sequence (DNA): TGTGCCAGCAGCAAAGACCGCGGGACGTCCTACAATGAGCAGTTCTTC.